A selection of T cell receptor beta chains follows, all from one sample in a study of CD8 T cells in ankylosing spondylitis. A single record per CDR3 protein comes from TCRdb applying MiXCR to the 5' RACE reads. Altogether around 770,000 distinct CDR3 sequences are present, around 20% being singletons, with the ten largest covering about a fifth. The sample consisted of blood, either unsorted or a sorted T cell fraction (not recorded which). These receptors came from a male donor with ankylosing spondylitis. Each CDR3 is given with its conserved first and last residue. Fields, in order: D gene, V gene, J gene, clone size, CDR3 DNA, CDR3 protein. D genes are given only for firm matches. Size is stated for part of the rows, as once, few or many counts, or as a class when the clone is expanded.

d_gene: -
v_gene: TRBV9
j_gene: TRBJ2-1
abundance: -
CDR3nt: TGTGCCAGCAGCGTTGGGTCCCCCAGGAGCTACAATGAGCAGTTCTTC
CDR3aa: CASSVGSPRSYNEQFF

d_gene: TRBD2
v_gene: TRBV11-2
j_gene: TRBJ2-7
abundance: -
CDR3nt: TGTGCCAGCAGCTTACAAACTAGCGGGGTTGGGGAGCAGTACTTC
CDR3aa: CASSLQTSGVGEQYF

d_gene: -
v_gene: TRBV5-1
j_gene: TRBJ1-4
abundance: few
CDR3nt: TGCGCCAGCAGCTTATCCGGGGCCCGAAATGAAAAACTGTTTTTT
CDR3aa: CASSLSGARNEKLFF

d_gene: TRBD1
v_gene: TRBV3-1
j_gene: TRBJ1-4
abundance: once
CDR3nt: TGTGCCAGCAGCCAAGTCCTAGACAGGGTGGGAGAAAAACTGTTTTTT
CDR3aa: CASSQVLDRVGEKLFF

d_gene: TRBD2
v_gene: TRBV10-3
j_gene: TRBJ2-1
abundance: -
CDR3nt: TGTGCCATCAGTTCTAGACTAGCGGGGAACCTCAATGAGCAGTTCTTC
CDR3aa: CAISSRLAGNLNEQFF

d_gene: -
v_gene: TRBV30
j_gene: TRBJ2-7
abundance: many
CDR3nt: TGTGCCTGGAGTTTCGGGGGAGAGCAGTACTTC
CDR3aa: CAWSFGGEQYF

d_gene: -
v_gene: TRBV20-1
j_gene: TRBJ1-2
abundance: -
CDR3nt: TGCAGTGCTAGAGACCCGGAGGAGTATGCCGTCGCCCTCTACACCTTC
CDR3aa: CSARDPEEYAVALYTF

d_gene: -
v_gene: TRBV20-1
j_gene: TRBJ2-7
abundance: -
CDR3nt: TGCAGTGCTAGTTTAACTAATCTCTACGAGCAGTACTTC
CDR3aa: CSASLTNLYEQYF

d_gene: -
v_gene: TRBV6-2/TRBV6-3
j_gene: TRBJ2-1
abundance: many
CDR3nt: TGTGCCAGCACAGGGACCTACAATGAGCAGTTCTTC
CDR3aa: CASTGTYNEQFF

d_gene: -
v_gene: TRBV7-4
j_gene: TRBJ2-3
abundance: -
CDR3nt: TGTGCCAGCAGCTTAAGGTTTCGGGAAGCGAGTCAGTATTTT
CDR3aa: CASSLRFREASQYF

d_gene: TRBD2
v_gene: TRBV15
j_gene: TRBJ2-1
abundance: few
CDR3nt: TGTGCCACCAGCAGATACGGGACTAGCTGGGAGCAGTTCTTC
CDR3aa: CATSRYGTSWEQFF

d_gene: TRBD2
v_gene: TRBV12-3/TRBV12-4
j_gene: TRBJ2-4
abundance: -
CDR3nt: TGTGCCAGCTCCCCAACCGGGACTAGCGGGATTTTGGCCAAAAACATTCAGTACTTC
CDR3aa: CASSPTGTSGILAKNIQYF

d_gene: -
v_gene: TRBV29-1
j_gene: TRBJ1-2
abundance: -
CDR3nt: TGCAGCGTTGTCCGCATGCCTGCAGGGAACTATGGCTACACCTTC
CDR3aa: CSVVRMPAGNYGYTF

d_gene: -
v_gene: TRBV6-5
j_gene: TRBJ2-3
abundance: -
CDR3nt: TGTGCCAGCAGTTACGGGGACCCAGCTGTGGATACGCAGTATTTT
CDR3aa: CASSYGDPAVDTQYF